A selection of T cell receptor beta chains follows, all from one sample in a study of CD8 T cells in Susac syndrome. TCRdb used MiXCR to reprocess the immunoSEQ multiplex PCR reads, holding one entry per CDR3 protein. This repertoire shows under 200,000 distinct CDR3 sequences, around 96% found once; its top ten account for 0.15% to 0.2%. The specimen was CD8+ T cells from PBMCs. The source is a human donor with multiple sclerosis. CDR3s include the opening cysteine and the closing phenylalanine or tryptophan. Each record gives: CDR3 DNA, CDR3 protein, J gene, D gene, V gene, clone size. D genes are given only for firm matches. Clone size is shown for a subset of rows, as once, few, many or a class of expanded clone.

TGCAGCGTTGAAGATCTCGGGACAGGGGGCGGGGTAGCTTTCTTT CSVEDLGTGGGVAFF TRBJ1-1 TRBD1 TRBV29-1 NA
TGCAGCGTCTACCGGGACAGGCTACCCCTTGAGACCCAGTACTTC CSVYRDRLPLETQYF TRBJ2-5 TRBD1 TRBV29-1 once
TGTGCCAGCAGTTATATAAGTTACAATGAGCAGTTCTTC CASSYISYNEQFF TRBJ2-1 NA TRBV12-3/TRBV12-4 NA
TGTGCCAGCAGCCACCGGACAGGTCGTGGCTACACCTTC CASSHRTGRGYTF TRBJ1-2 TRBD1 TRBV7-9 NA
TGTGCCAGCAGAGATAGCGGGGGACCTTACTACGAGCAGTACTTC CASRDSGGPYYEQYF TRBJ2-7 TRBD2 TRBV12-3/TRBV12-4 NA
TGCAGCGCTATGACAGGGGGCGGTTATGGCTACACCTTC CSAMTGGGYGYTF TRBJ1-2 TRBD1 TRBV29-1 NA
TGCAGCGTTGAAGGAGGGGACTCCTACGAGCAGTACTTC CSVEGGDSYEQYF TRBJ2-7 NA TRBV29-1 NA
TGTGCCAGCAGTTTGGTGGTGAACACTGAAGCTTTCTTT CASSLVVNTEAFF TRBJ1-1 NA TRBV27 NA
TGTGCCAGCACCGGGACCGGCTCCTACAATGAGCAGTTCTTC CASTGTGSYNEQFF TRBJ2-1 NA TRBV7-9 NA
TGTGCCAGCAGTGGACTAGAGAACACAGATACGCAGTATTTT CASSGLENTDTQYF TRBJ2-3 TRBD2 TRBV28 once
TGCGCCAGCAGCTTCCCGGGGTCAGAGACCCAGTACTTC CASSFPGSETQYF TRBJ2-5 NA TRBV5-1 NA
TGCAGTGCACGAGGACAGGGCCATCAGCCCCAGCATTTT CSARGQGHQPQHF TRBJ1-5 TRBD1 TRBV20-1 NA
TGTGCCAGCAGCTTAGGGGGATTAGAGCAGTTCTTC CASSLGGLEQFF TRBJ2-1 NA TRBV7-9 NA
TGTGCCAGCAGCCCCGACGGGGGATCCCGTCGCGAGCAGTACTTC CASSPDGGSRREQYF TRBJ2-7 NA TRBV9 once
TGTGCCAGCAGTTTATCGGACGAGTGGTGGGAGCAGTACTTC CASSLSDEWWEQYF TRBJ2-7 NA TRBV27 NA
TGTGCCAGCAGCTGGGTGGGCGGCGGGCTCTACGAGCAGTACTTC CASSWVGGGLYEQYF TRBJ2-7 NA TRBV5-4 once
TGCGCCAGCAGCCAAGATGGGAGGGGGCAGTACTTC CASSQDGRGQYF TRBJ2-7 TRBD2 TRBV4-1 NA
TGTGCCAGCAGTTACATTGTCAGGGGGGATGAAGCTTTCTTT CASSYIVRGDEAFF TRBJ1-1 TRBD1 TRBV6-6 NA
TGTGCCAGCAGTGGCCGGGACAGGCCTTCCTACGAGCAGTACTTC CASSGRDRPSYEQYF TRBJ2-7 TRBD1 TRBV6-1 NA
TGCAGTGCTAGAGGAGGGGGCGGGAGTGTTCCCGAGCAGTACTTC CSARGGGGSVPEQYF TRBJ2-7 NA TRBV20-1 NA
TGTGCCAGCAGCGTGGGGGTACAGGGTCCCCAGCATTTT CASSVGVQGPQHF TRBJ1-5 NA TRBV7-9 NA
TGTGCCAGCAGCCCGACATCCAAAAACATTCAGTACTTC CASSPTSKNIQYF TRBJ2-4 NA TRBV7-6 NA
TGTGCCAGTTGGGGGGGGAATGAGCAGTTCTTC CASWGGNEQFF TRBJ2-1 TRBD2 TRBV27 NA
TGCAGCGTTCTAAGACAGGGGGCTATGAGTGGCTACACCTTC CSVLRQGAMSGYTF TRBJ1-2 TRBD1 TRBV29-1 NA
TGTGCCAGCAGTCGCCTAGCCCCCGGCTTGGATGAGCAGTTCTTC CASSRLAPGLDEQFF TRBJ2-1 NA TRBV27 NA
TGCAGCGTTGTACCGGATAGCAATCAGCCCCAGCATTTT CSVVPDSNQPQHF TRBJ1-5 NA TRBV29-1 NA
TGTGCCAGCAGCGTAGGTGGTAGCACTGAAGCTTTCTTT CASSVGGSTEAFF TRBJ1-1 NA TRBV9 NA
TGTGCCAGCAGCCCTCGACCATCCTACGAGCAGTACTTC CASSPRPSYEQYF TRBJ2-7 NA TRBV7-2 NA
TGCAGCGCCCAACCCTTAGTGTCAAAAGAGACCCAGTACTTC CSAQPLVSKETQYF TRBJ2-5 NA TRBV29-1 NA
TGCGCCAGCAGTCAGCCGTTTGTGTCTGAGCAGTTCTTC CASSQPFVSEQFF TRBJ2-1 NA TRBV23-1 NA
TGTGCCAGCAGTTTCGAGGTCGGCCAAGAGACCCAGTACTTC CASSFEVGQETQYF TRBJ2-5 NA TRBV27 NA
TGTGCCAGTTCTAGCGGGAACTACAATGAGCAGTTCTTC CASSSGNYNEQFF TRBJ2-1 TRBD2 TRBV28 NA
TGTGCCAGCAGCGCAGAGACAGGGCTAGGAAACACCATATATTTT CASSAETGLGNTIYF TRBJ1-3 TRBD1 TRBV9 NA
TGTGCCAGCAGAGTGGTTAGCGGGACTGACGAGCAGTACTTC CASRVVSGTDEQYF TRBJ2-7 TRBD2 TRBV4-2 NA
TGTGCCAGCAGTTTCTCACTAGTAGAGACCCAGTACTTC CASSFSLVETQYF TRBJ2-5 NA TRBV27 NA
TGTGCCAGCAGCCGGACTAGCGGGGAGGACGAGCAGTACTTC CASSRTSGEDEQYF TRBJ2-7 TRBD2 TRBV7-2 NA
TGTGCCAGCAGCGACAGGCAAGAGACCCAGTACTTC CASSDRQETQYF TRBJ2-5 NA TRBV9 few
TGCGCCAGCAGCCCCGACGGGGAAAACTATGGCTACACCTTC CASSPDGENYGYTF TRBJ1-2 NA TRBV5-1 NA
TGTGCCAGCAGCCAAGATAGGTTATCCATGAACACTGAAGCTTTCTTT CASSQDRLSMNTEAFF TRBJ1-1 NA TRBV3-1 NA
TGTGCCAGTAGTCCCAGAGGACAAGAGACCCAGTACTTC CASSPRGQETQYF TRBJ2-5 NA TRBV19 few
TGTGCCAGCAGCTTGGTGGGCGGTCGCCAAGTCAATGAGCAGTTCTTC CASSLVGGRQVNEQFF TRBJ2-1 NA TRBV7-9 NA
TGCAGTGCAAGAAAGACGGGGAATATAGCCAAAAACATTCAGTACTTC CSARKTGNIAKNIQYF TRBJ2-4 NA TRBV20-1 NA
TGCAGTGCTAGAGGACTAGCGGGAATCAATGAGCAGTTCTTC CSARGLAGINEQFF TRBJ2-1 TRBD2 TRBV20-1 NA
TGTGCTAGTGGTTCCTCAACTAGGCAAGATGAGCAGTTCTTC CASGSSTRQDEQFF TRBJ2-1 NA TRBV12-5 NA
TGTGCCAGCAGCTTGCTACCTAGCGGCGCAGATACGCAGTATTTT CASSLLPSGADTQYF TRBJ2-3 TRBD2 TRBV11-2 NA
TGCAGCGTTAGGGGTAGCGGTACGCAGTATTTT CSVRGSGTQYF TRBJ2-3 NA TRBV29-1 NA
TGTGCCACATACGACAGGGGGGGAAGCAATGAGCAGTTCTTC CATYDRGGSNEQFF TRBJ2-1 TRBD1 TRBV15 NA
TGTGCCAGCAGCTTCCTTGTCTATAGCGGGGGGAATGAGCAGTTCTTC CASSFLVYSGGNEQFF TRBJ2-1 TRBD2 TRBV5-6 NA
TGTGCCAGCAGCCAGGATTGGTCTAGCGGGACCTACGAGCAGTACTTC CASSQDWSSGTYEQYF TRBJ2-7 TRBD2 TRBV4-2 NA
TGTGCCAGCAGTTTTAATCGGCCTAGCACAGATACGCAGTATTTT CASSFNRPSTDTQYF TRBJ2-3 NA TRBV28 NA
TGTGCCAGCAGTTTATTAAGGGACAGCAAAGTTTTCTTT CASSLLRDSKVFF TRBJ1-1 TRBD1 TRBV28 once
TGCAGCGTTGCTGGACAGGGTGATAGGACCTACGAGCAGTACTTC CSVAGQGDRTYEQYF TRBJ2-7 TRBD1 TRBV29-1 NA
TGTGCCAGCAGTTTAGTCCCAGCTGGCACAGATACGCAGTATTTT CASSLVPAGTDTQYF TRBJ2-3 NA TRBV28 once
TGTGCCAGCAGTGACGGGGTCTTC CASSDGVF TRBJ2-1 NA TRBV2 NA
TGTGCCAGCAGTTACGGCAGCACCTACGAGCAGTACTTC CASSYGSTYEQYF TRBJ2-7 NA TRBV6-2/TRBV6-3 NA
TGTGCCAGCAGTCCCGGACTTACCCTAACCTACGAGCAGTACTTC CASSPGLTLTYEQYF TRBJ2-7 NA TRBV28 NA
TGCAGCGCGCCGGGGAACTATGGCTACACCTTC CSAPGNYGYTF TRBJ1-2 NA TRBV29-1 NA